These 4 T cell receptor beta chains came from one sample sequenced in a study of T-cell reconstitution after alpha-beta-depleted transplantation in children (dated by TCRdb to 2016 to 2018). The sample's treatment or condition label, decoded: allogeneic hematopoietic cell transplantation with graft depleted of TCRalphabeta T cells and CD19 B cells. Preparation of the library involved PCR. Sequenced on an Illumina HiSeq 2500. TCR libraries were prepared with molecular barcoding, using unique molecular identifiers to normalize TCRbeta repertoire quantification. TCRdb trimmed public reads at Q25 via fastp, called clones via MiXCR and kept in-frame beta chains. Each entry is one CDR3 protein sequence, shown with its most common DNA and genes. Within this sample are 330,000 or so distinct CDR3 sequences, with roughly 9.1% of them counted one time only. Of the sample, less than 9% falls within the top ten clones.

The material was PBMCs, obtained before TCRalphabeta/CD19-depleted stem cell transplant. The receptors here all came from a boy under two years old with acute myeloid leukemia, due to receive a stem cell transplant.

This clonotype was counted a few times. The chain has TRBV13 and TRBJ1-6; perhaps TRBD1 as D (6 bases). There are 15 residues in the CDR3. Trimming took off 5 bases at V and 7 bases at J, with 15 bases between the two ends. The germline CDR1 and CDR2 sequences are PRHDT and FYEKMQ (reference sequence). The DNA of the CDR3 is TGTGCCAGCAGCGCCTACAGGGCTCGGAATTCACCCCTCCACTTT. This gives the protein CASSAYRARNSPLHF.

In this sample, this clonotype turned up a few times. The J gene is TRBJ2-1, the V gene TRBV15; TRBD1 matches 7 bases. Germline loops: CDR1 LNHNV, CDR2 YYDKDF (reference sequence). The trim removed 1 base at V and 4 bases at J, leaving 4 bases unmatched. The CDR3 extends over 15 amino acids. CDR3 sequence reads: CATSRGQGLYNEQFF. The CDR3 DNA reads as TGTGCCACCAGCAGAGGACAGGGCCTTTACAATGAGCAGTTCTTC.

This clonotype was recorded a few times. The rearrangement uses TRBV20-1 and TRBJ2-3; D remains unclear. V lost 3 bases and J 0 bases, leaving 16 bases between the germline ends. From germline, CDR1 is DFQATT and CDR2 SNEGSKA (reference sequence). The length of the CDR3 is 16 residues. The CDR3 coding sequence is TGCAGTGCTAGGGCCTCAGCGCGGCCTAGCACAGATACGCAGTATTTT. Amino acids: CSARASARPSTDTQYF.

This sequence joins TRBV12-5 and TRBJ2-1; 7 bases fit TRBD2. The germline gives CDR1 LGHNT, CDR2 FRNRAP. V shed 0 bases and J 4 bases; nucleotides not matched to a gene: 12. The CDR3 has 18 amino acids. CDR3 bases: TGTGCTAGTGGTTTGGTTTTCCTCGAGCGGGGACCTTACAATGAGCAGTTCTTC. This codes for CASGLVFLERGPYNEQFF.